The 22 T cell receptor beta chains in this list originate from one sample, sequenced in a study of CD8 T cell repertoires and HIV-1 epitope variants (dated by TCRdb to between 2020 and 2021). Libraries were built with the immunoSEQ multiplex PCR assay. This immuneACCESS table, as held by TCRdb, lists in-frame sequences with V and J called but not all clones. Of the missing ones, under half trace to an unresolved V gene in checked studies; the others have no known cause. The sample table holds about 3,000 clones, of which roughly 71% were seen once. The biggest ten clones account for under 45% of the sample. The antigens for these receptors are not known. Specimen: cultured CD8+ T cells derived from PBMCs. These TCRs come from a male donor with HIV.

This clone qualifies as medium-sized. CDR3 sequence (DNA): TGTGCCAGTAGTATAGTTCCGGAGGGGCCCCAGCATTTT. Protein: CASSIVPEGPQHF. The rearrangement uses TRBV19 and TRBJ1-5; D unclear. Between the trimmed V and J ends, which lost 1 base and 9 bases, there was a span of 10 bases. This CDR3 comprises 13 residues. CDR1 and CDR2 from the germline V gene are LNHDA and SQIVND (reference sequence).

This clone was seen a handful of times. This rearrangement joins TRBV19 to TRBJ2-7; no definite D call. Germline loops: CDR1 LNHDA, CDR2 SQIVND (reference sequence). This CDR3 region has 13 residues. V lost 1 base and J lost 2, with 6 bases in between. DNA of the CDR3: TGTGCCAGTAGTATAGGACGTCCCTACGAGCAGTACTTC. Translation gives CASSIGRPYEQYF.

The chain couples TRBV2 to TRBJ1-4, with 7 bases fitting TRBD1. V lost 6 bases, J lost 7 bases, and 11 bases stayed unmatched. Germline V lookup: CDR1 SNHLY, CDR2 FYNNEI. The CDR3 consists of 15 residues. The CDR3 protein is CASRVFDRVGEKLFF. The CDR3 DNA follows: TGTGCCAGCAGAGTATTTGACAGGGTTGGTGAAAAACTGTTTTTT.

By sample share, this clone is medium-sized (0.01 to 0.1%). CDR3 sequence reads: CASSQDGNTGELFF. The CDR3 region has the DNA TGCGCCAGCAGCCAAGATGGGAACACCGGGGAGCTGTTTTTT. The chain recombines TRBV4-1 with TRBJ2-2; D remains ambiguous. There are 14 residues in the CDR3. Per the germline V gene, CDR1 is MGHRA and CDR2 is YSYEKL. V lost 0 bases, J lost 1 base, and 3 bases lay in between.

The rearrangement joins TRBV19 to TRBJ1-2, with 9 bases identical to TRBD1. The junction had 8 bases not matched to a gene; V was cut back by 4 bases and J by 8 bases. Looked up from germline, CDR1 is LNHDA and CDR2 is SQIVND (reference sequence). CDR3 length: 14 residues. The CDR3 reads CASSTDRGGRGYTF. CDR3 coding DNA: TGTGCCAGTAGTACCGACAGGGGGGGACGAGGCTACACCTTC.

The rearrangement joins TRBV19 to TRBJ1-2; 7 bases are shared with TRBD1. The germline V gene encodes CDR1 LNHDA and CDR2 SQIVND (reference sequence). V lost 5 bases and J lost 2; bases outside the gene matches: 14. The CDR3 is 17 amino acids. The CDR3 reads CASSPFLGTDPNYGYTF. The DNA for the CDR3 is TGTGCCAGTAGTCCCTTCCTCGGGACAGACCCGAACTATGGCTACACCTTC.

This clone showed up just once. The gene calls are TRBV28 and TRBJ1-4; tentatively, D is TRBD1 (5 bases). The V and J ends lost 5 bases and 1 base respectively, with 8 bases between them. This CDR3 has 14 amino acids. The germline CDR1 and CDR2 sequences are MDHEN and SYDVKM. The CDR3 DNA reads as TGTGCCAGCAGTGGGGGGAAAACTAATGAAAAACTGTTTTTT. Its protein product is CASSGGKTNEKLFF. Variable domain in full (rest from reference TRBV28 and TRBJ1-4): DVKVTQSSRYLVKRTGEKVFLECVQDMDHENMFWYRQDPGLGLRLIYFSYDVKMKEKGDIPEGYSVSREKKERFSLILESASTNQTSMYLCASSGGKTNEKLFFGSGTQLSVL.

This clone was recorded a few times. CDR3 coding DNA: TGTGCCAGCACCGCAGGGGAGTCAAGATACGAGCAGTACTTC. Its translation: CASTAGESRYEQYF. The chain recombines TRBV6-5 with TRBJ2-7, with a possible D match to TRBD1 (6 bases). CDR3 length: 14 residues. Germline V gives CDR1 MNHEY, CDR2 SVGAGI. V lost 7 bases and J 4 bases, leaving 17 bases between the germline ends.

The chain uses TRBV7-2 and TRBJ1-5; a weak D match, TRBD1 (5 bases). V gave up 3 bases and J gave up 5 bases, with 11 bases separating them. The germline V gene encodes CDR1 SGHTA and CDR2 FQGNSA. The CDR3 is made up of 14 amino acids. DNA for the CDR3: TGTGCCAGCAGCTTTAAGGGGTCGGATCAGCCCCAGCATTTT. It specifies CASSFKGSDQPQHF.

The V gene is TRBV28, the J gene TRBJ2-7, with TRBD1 matching 9 bases. Germline V gene data show CDR1 as MDHEN and CDR2 as SYDVKM. V was pared by 2 bases and J by 3 bases, with 5 bases of the junction left unmatched. The CDR3 loop spans 15 amino acids. DNA of the CDR3: TGTGCCAGCAGTTTAAGGACAGGGGCGGACTACGAGCAGTACTTC. This gives the protein CASSLRTGADYEQYF.

The chain employs TRBV10-3 and TRBJ1-3; TRBD1 might be the D (6 bases). CDR3 length: 17 amino acids. The V and J ends lost 2 bases and 4 bases respectively, with 18 bases between them. Germline values: CDR1 ENHRY, CDR2 SYGVKD. CDR3 sequence: CAISELRGAEPGNTIYF. The CDR3 DNA is TGTGCCATCAGTGAGCTGCGGGGGGCCGAGCCCGGAAACACCATATATTTT.

The chain is built from TRBV4-2 and TRBJ1-1, with D perhaps TRBD1 (5 bases). V gave up 3 bases and J gave up 3 bases, with 11 bases separating them. The CDR3 is 14 amino acids. The germline gives CDR1 LGHNA, CDR2 YNFKEQ. CDR3 residues: CASSQGRSYTEAFF. The CDR3 DNA reads TGTGCCAGCAGCCAGGGACGGAGCTACACTGAAGCTTTCTTT.

This clone is labeled as large. V and J are TRBV9 and TRBJ1-2; no clear D. V lost 4 bases, J lost 5 bases, and 18 bases lay in between. This CDR3 comprises 15 residues. The germline V gene has CDR1 SGDLS and CDR2 YYNGEE. CDR3 loop: CASSFVGSGAYGYTF. The DNA for the CDR3 is TGTGCCAGCAGCTTCGTAGGGTCTGGAGCTTATGGCTACACCTTC.

This clone was counted a few times. DNA of the CDR3: TGTGCCAGCAGCCAAGATTGGGGAGGGGGTTCCTACGAGCAGTACTTC. Translated, it gives CASSQDWGGGSYEQYF. V is TRBV14 and J is TRBJ2-7; tentatively, D is TRBD2 (7 bases). Germline V lookup: CDR1 SGHDN, CDR2 FVKESK. The CDR3 covers 16 residues. Trimming removed 0 bases from V and 1 base from J, with 13 bases in between.

CDR3 region: CASGSITGAGPLSGYTF. As DNA, the CDR3 is TGTGCCAGCGGGTCTATTACAGGGGCCGGGCCTTTAAGCGGCTACACCTTC. The genes are TRBV28 and TRBJ1-2, with TRBD1 identical over 7 bases. The CDR3 runs to 17 residues. Trimming removed 8 bases from V and 8 bases from J; junction bases left unmatched: 23. The germline V gene has CDR1 MDHEN and CDR2 SYDVKM.

The V and J genes are TRBV2 and TRBJ2-5; D is perhaps TRBD1 or TRBD2 (6 bases each). The CDR3 extends over 14 amino acids. V dropped 6 bases and J dropped 5 bases, with 16 bases sitting between them. Per the germline V gene, CDR1 is SNHLY and CDR2 is FYNNEI. The CDR3 sequence: CASRGFTGRETQYF. CDR3 nucleotide sequence: TGTGCCAGCAGGGGCTTCACAGGGAGGGAGACCCAGTACTTC. Complete variable domain (other parts from reference TRBV2 and TRBJ2-5): EPEVTQTPSHQVTQMGQEVILRCVPISNHLYFYWYRQILGQKVEFLVSFYNNEISEKSEIFDDQFSVERPDGSNFTLKIRSTKLEDSAMYFCASRGFTGRETQYFGPGTRLLVL.

This chain joins TRBV19 and TRBJ2-1; 9 bases fit TRBD1. V shed 3 bases and J 5 bases; nucleotides not matched to a gene: 11. The CDR3 runs 17 residues. CDR1 is LNHDA, CDR2 SQIVND, per germline (reference sequence). CDR3 DNA: TGTGCCAGTAGTATCACTCGCCTACAGGGGGCGGACAATGAGCAGTTCTTC. It yields the protein CASSITRLQGADNEQFF. The full variable domain, completed using reference TRBV19 and TRBJ2-1, is DGGITQSPKYLFRKEGQNVTLSCEQNLNHDAMYWYRQDPGQGLRLIYYSQIVNDFQKGDIAEGYSVSREKKESFPLTVTSAQKNPTAFYLCASSITRLQGADNEQFFGPGTRLTVL.

The chain couples TRBV7-6 to TRBJ2-6, with D perhaps TRBD2 (6 bases). V was trimmed by 5 bases and J by 0 bases, leaving 17 bases between them. The CDR3 extends over 18 amino acids. Germline CDR1 is SGHVS and CDR2 is FNYEAQ. The CDR3 bases are TGTGCCAGCAGCCCATATGTTGGAGGGGTCTCTGGGGCCAACGTCCTGACTTTC. Protein product: CASSPYVGGVSGANVLTF.

The chain uses TRBV5-6 and TRBJ2-1, with 9 bases matching TRBD2. Germline values: CDR1 SGHDT, CDR2 YYEEEE. Trimming took 3 bases from V and 9 from J; bases not matched to a gene: 16. CDR3 size: 17 residues. This chain's CDR3 is CASSSHTASGRSSEQFF. The CDR3 coding sequence is TGTGCCAGCAGCTCCCACACGGCGAGCGGGAGGTCAAGTGAGCAGTTCTTC.

This clone has only one observation. This sequence joins TRBV18 and TRBJ2-5; D is unresolved. The CDR3 runs 12 residues. The V gene lost 3 bases and the J gene lost 4 bases, with 6 bases spanning the gap. CDR1 is KGHSH and CDR2 is LQKENI in the germline V gene. CDR3 coding DNA: TGTGCCAGCTCACCTCTATCAGAGACCCAGTACTTC. Residues: CASSPLSETQYF. The full variable domain, completed using reference TRBV18 and TRBJ2-5, is NAGVMQNPRHLVRRRGQEARLRCSPMKGHSHVYWYRQLPEEGLKFMVYLQKENIIDESGMPKERFSAEFPKEGPSILRIQQVVRGDSAAYFCASSPLSETQYFGPGTRLLVL.

J is TRBJ1-1 and V is TRBV2; TRBD1 agrees at 10 bases. J lost 1 base, V lost 8 bases, and 10 bases had no gene match. The CDR3 runs to 16 residues. Germline values: CDR1 SNHLY, CDR2 FYNNEI. In DNA form, the CDR3 reads TGTGCCAGCGAGGGGACAGGGGTTTTTGGGAACACTGAAGCTTTCTTT. Translating gives CASEGTGVFGNTEAFF.

In this sample, this clone turned up a few times. The chain employs TRBV2 and TRBJ2-3, with D tentatively TRBD1 or TRBD2 (5 bases each). The CDR3 runs 16 residues. The V gene's germline CDR1 is SNHLY and CDR2 FYNNEI. V lost 2 bases, J lost 1 base, and 13 bases lay in between. The CDR3 nucleotides are TGTGCCAGCAGTGAATTGGGGGTGGTCGGCACAGATACGCAGTATTTT. Amino acid sequence: CASSELGVVGTDTQYF.